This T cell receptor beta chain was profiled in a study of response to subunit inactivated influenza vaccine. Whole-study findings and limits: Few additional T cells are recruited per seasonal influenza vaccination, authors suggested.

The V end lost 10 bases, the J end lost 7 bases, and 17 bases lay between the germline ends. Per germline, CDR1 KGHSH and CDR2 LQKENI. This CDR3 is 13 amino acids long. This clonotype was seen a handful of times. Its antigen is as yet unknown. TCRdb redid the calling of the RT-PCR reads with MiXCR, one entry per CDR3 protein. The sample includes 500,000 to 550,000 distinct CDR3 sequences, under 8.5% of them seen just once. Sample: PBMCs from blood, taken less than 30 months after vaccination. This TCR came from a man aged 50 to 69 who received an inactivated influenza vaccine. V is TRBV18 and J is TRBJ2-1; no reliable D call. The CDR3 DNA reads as TGTGCCACCTTCACGTCTCCGAGGAATGAGCAGTTCTTC. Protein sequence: CATFTSPRNEQFF.